The TCR beta chain under discussion was sequenced for a study of response to subunit inactivated influenza vaccine. With respect to this clonotype: As yet, its antigen is unknown.

CDR1 SGHNT and CDR2 YENEEA come from the germline V gene. Trimming stripped 7 bases from V and 7 bases from J, with 10 bases between. The CDR3 is 12 amino acids. General study results and limits: The authors put forward the suggestion that each seasonal influenza vaccination may bring in only a limited number of new T cells.

Each CDR3 protein gets one entry after TCRdb re-called the RT-PCR reads with MiXCR. The table lists about 190,000 distinct CDR3 sequences, around 15% of them singletons. This rearrangement joins TRBV11-3 to TRBJ2-2; D gene uncertain. This material consisted of CD8+ T cells sorted from PBMCs, taken more than 4 days after vaccination. This clonotype was sampled from a man in his fifties who received an inactivated influenza vaccine. CDR3 sequence reads: CASTDANGELFF. For the CDR3, the DNA is TGTGCCAGCACTGACGCGAACGGGGAGCTGTTTTTT.